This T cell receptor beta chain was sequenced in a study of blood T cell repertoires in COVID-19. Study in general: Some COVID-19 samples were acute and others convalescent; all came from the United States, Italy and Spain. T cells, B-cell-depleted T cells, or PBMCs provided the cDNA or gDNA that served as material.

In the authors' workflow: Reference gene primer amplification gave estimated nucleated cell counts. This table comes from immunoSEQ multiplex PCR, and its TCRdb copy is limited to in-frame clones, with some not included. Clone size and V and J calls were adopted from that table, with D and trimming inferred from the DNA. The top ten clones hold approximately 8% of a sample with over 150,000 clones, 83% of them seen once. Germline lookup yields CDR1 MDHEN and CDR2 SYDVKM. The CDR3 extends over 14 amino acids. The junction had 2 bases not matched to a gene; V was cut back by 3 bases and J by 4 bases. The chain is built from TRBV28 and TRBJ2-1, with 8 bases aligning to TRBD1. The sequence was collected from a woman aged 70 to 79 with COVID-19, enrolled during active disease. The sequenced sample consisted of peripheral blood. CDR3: CASSLRDRYNEQFF. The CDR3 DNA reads TGTGCCAGCAGTTTGCGGGACAGGTACAATGAGCAGTTCTTC.